This TCR beta chain stems from a study of blood T cell repertoires in COVID-19. Study-level background: From the United States, Italy and Spain came samples of acute and convalescent COVID-19.

Germline loops: CDR1 SGHVS, CDR2 FQNEAQ. Trimming left V 5 bases short and J 2 bases short, with 14 bases between. CDR3 size: 15 residues. It was during active infection that Seattle patients were enrolled and then longitudinally followed. Original analysis: The assay estimated nucleated cells by amplifying reference gene primers. This table comes from immunoSEQ multiplex PCR, and its TCRdb copy is limited to in-frame clones, with some not included. D and trimming were read from the DNA, whereas the V and J calls and clone size are those reported in that table. The repertoire includes hundreds of thousands of clones, roughly 90% of them detected once, and around 0.84% sits in the top ten.

The sequence was obtained from a man aged 60-69 years with COVID-19, enrolled during active disease. V is TRBV7-8 and J is TRBJ2-3, with a possible D match to TRBD1 (5 bases). Sequencing used peripheral blood. CDR3 bases: TGTGCCAGCAGCCGGCCAGGACAAATCACAGATACGCAGTATTTT. The encoded protein is CASSRPGQITDTQYF.